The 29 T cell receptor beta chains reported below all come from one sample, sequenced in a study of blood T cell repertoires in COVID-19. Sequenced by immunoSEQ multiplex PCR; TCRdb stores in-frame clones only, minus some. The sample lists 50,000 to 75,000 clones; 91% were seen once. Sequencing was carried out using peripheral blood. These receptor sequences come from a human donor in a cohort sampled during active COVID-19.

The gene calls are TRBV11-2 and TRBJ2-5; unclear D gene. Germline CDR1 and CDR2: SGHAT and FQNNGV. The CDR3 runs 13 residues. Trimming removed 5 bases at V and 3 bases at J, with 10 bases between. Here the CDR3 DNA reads TGTGCCAGCAGCCGGGTACTAAAAGAGACCCAGTACTTC. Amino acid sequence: CASSRVLKETQYF.

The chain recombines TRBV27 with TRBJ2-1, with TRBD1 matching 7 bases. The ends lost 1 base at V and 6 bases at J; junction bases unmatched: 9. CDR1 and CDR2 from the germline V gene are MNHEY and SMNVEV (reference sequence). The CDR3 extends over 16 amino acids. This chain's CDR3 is CASSLYPGQFPNEQFF. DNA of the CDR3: TGTGCCAGCAGTTTATACCCGGGACAGTTCCCCAATGAGCAGTTCTTC.

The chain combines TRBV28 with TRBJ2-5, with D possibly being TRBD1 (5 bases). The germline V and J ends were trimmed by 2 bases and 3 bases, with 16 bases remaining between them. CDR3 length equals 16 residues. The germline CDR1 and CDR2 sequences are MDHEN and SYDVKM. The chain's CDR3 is CASSLNSGPREETQYF. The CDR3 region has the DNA TGTGCCAGCAGTTTAAATTCCGGACCCAGGGAAGAGACCCAGTACTTC. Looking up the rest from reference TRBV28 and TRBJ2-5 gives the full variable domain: DVKVTQSSRYLVKRTGEKVFLECVQDMDHENMFWYRQDPGLGLRLIYFSYDVKMKEKGDIPEGYSVSREKKERFSLILESASTNQTSMYLCASSLNSGPREETQYFGPGTRLLVL.

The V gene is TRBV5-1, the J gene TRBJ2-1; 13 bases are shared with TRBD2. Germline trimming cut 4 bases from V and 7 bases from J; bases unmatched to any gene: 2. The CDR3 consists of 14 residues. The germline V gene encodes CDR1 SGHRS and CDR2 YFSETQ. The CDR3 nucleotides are TGCGCCAGCAGCCCGGGACTAGCGGGAAATGAGCAGTTCTTC. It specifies CASSPGLAGNEQFF.

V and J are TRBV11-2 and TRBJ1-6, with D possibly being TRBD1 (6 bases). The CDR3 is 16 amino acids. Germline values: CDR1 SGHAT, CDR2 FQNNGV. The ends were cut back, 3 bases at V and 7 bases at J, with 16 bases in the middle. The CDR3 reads CASSLDPGGANSPLHF. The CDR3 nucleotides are TGTGCCAGCAGCTTGGACCCCGGGGGGGCCAATTCACCCCTCCACTTT.

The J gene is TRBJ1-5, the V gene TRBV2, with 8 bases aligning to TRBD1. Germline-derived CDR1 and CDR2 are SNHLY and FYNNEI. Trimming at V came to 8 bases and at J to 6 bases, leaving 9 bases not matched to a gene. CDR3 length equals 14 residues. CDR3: CASAFRGLGQPQHF. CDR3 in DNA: TGTGCCAGCGCCTTCAGGGGGCTAGGTCAGCCCCAGCATTTT. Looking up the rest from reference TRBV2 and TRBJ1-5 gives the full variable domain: EPEVTQTPSHQVTQMGQEVILRCVPISNHLYFYWYRQILGQKVEFLVSFYNNEISEKSEIFDDQFSVERPDGSNFTLKIRSTKLEDSAMYFCASAFRGLGQPQHFGDGTRLSIL.

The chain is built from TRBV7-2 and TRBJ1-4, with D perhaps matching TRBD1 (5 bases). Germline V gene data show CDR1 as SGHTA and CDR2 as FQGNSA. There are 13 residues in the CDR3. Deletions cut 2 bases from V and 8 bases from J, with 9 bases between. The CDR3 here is CASSLQGWEKLFF. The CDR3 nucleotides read TGTGCCAGCAGCTTACAGGGTTGGGAAAAACTGTTTTTT.

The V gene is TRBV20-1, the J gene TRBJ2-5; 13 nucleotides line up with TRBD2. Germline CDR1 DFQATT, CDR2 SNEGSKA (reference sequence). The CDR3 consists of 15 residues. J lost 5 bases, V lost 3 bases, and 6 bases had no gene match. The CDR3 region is CSASRLAGGGETQYF. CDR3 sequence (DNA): TGCAGTGCTAGTAGACTAGCGGGAGGAGGGGAGACCCAGTACTTC.

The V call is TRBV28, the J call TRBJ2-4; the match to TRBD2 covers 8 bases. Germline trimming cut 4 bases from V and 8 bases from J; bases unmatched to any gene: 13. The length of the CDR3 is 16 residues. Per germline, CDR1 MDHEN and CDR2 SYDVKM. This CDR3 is CASSSRPGLGGDIQYF. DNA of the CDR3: TGTGCCAGCAGTTCCCGCCCGGGACTAGGCGGTGACATTCAGTACTTC.

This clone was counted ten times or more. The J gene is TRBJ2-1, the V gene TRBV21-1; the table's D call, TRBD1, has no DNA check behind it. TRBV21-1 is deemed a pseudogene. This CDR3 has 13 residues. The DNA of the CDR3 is TGTGCCAGCAGCAAAGGGGACATAATGGAGCAGTTCTTC. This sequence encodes CASSKGDIMEQFF.

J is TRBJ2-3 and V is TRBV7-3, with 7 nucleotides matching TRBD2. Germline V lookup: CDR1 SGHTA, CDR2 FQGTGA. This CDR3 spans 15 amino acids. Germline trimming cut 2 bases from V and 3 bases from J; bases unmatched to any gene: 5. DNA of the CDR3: TGTGCCAGCAGCTTAGGCGGGAGTGGAACAGATACGCAGTATTTT. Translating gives CASSLGGSGTDTQYF.

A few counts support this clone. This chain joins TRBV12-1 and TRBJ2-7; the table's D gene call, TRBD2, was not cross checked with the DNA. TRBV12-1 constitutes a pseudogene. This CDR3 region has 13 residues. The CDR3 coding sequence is TGTGCCCGATCCGACGGGAGTCAGAACGAGCAGTACTTC. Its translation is CARSDGSQNEQYF.

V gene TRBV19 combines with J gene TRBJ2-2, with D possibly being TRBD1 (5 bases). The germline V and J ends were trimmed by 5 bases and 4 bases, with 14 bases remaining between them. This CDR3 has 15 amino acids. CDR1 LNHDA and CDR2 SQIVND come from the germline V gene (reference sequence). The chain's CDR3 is CASSPGSGRTGELFF. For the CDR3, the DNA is TGTGCCAGTAGTCCAGGGTCCGGGCGCACCGGGGAGCTGTTTTTT.

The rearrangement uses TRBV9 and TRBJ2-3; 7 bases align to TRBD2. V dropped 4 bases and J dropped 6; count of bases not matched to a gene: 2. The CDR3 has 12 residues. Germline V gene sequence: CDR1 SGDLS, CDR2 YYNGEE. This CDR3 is CASSLGGDTQYF. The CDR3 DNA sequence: TGTGCCAGCAGCCTCGGGGGGGATACGCAGTATTTT.

The CDR3 sequence is CASSITGMNTEAFF. The CDR3 region has the DNA TGTGCCAGTAGTATAACGGGTATGAACACTGAAGCTTTCTTT. V is TRBV19 and J is TRBJ1-1; unclear D gene. V was cut by 2 bases and J by 0 bases, with 7 bases left in between. Germline CDR1 is LNHDA and CDR2 is SQIVND (reference sequence). The CDR3 is 14 amino acids.

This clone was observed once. The CDR3 coding sequence is TGCGCCAGCAGCTTATTGCTAGCGGGGGACAATGAGCAGTTCTTC. Translated, it gives CASSLLLAGDNEQFF. The chain links TRBV5-1 to TRBJ2-1; 10 nucleotides match TRBD2. Trimming at V came to 2 bases and at J to 5 bases, leaving 4 bases not matched to a gene. This CDR3 is 15 amino acids long. From germline, CDR1 is SGHRS and CDR2 YFSETQ.

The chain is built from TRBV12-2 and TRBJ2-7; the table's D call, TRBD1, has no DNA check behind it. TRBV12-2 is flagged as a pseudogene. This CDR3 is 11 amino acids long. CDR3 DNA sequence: TGTAATAAGGGGCCTCTTTGGGAGCAGTACTTC. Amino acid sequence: CNKGPLWEQYF.

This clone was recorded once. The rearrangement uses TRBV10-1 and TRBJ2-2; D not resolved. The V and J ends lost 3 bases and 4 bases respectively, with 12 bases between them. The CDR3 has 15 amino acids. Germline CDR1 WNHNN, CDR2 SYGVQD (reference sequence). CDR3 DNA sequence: TGCGCCAGCAGTGATGGCAGTATTGGCACCGGGGAGCTGTTTTTT. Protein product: CASSDGSIGTGELFF.

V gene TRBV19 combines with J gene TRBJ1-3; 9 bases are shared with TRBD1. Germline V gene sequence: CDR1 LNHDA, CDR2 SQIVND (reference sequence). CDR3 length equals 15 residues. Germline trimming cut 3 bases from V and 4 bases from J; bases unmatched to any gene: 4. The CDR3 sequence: CASSIGTGSGNTIYF. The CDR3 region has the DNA TGTGCCAGTAGTATTGGGACAGGGTCCGGAAACACCATATATTTT.

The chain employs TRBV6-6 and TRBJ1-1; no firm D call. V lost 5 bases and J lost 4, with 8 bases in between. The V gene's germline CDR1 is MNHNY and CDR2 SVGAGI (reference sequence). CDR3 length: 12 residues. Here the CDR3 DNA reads TGTGCCAGCAGTCTTCAGTCCACTGAAGCTTTCTTT. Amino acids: CASSLQSTEAFF.

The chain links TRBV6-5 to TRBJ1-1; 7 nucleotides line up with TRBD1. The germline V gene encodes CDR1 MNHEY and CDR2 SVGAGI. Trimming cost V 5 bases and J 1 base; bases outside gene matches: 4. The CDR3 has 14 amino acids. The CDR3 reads CASSPNRGNTEAFF. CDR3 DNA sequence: TGTGCCAGCAGTCCCAACAGGGGGAACACTGAAGCTTTCTTT.

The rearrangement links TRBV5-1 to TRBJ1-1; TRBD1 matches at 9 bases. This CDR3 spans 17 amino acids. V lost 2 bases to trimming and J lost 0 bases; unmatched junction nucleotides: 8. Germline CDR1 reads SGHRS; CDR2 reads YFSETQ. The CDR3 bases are TGCGCCAGCAGCTTATCGGGGACAGGGCGTGTGAACACTGAAGCTTTCTTT. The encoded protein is CASSLSGTGRVNTEAFF.

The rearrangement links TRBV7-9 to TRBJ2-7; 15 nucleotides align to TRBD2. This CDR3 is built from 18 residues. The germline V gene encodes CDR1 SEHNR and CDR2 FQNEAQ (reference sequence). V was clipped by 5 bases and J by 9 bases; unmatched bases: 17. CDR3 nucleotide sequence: TGTGCCAGCAGCACCCGGACTAGCGGGAGGGCCTCTATCTTTGTGCAGTACTTC. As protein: CASSTRTSGRASIFVQYF. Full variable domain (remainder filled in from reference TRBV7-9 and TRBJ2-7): DTGVSQNPRHKITKRGQNVTFRCDPISEHNRLYWYRQTLGQGPEFLTYFQNEAQLEKSRLLSDRFSAERPKGSFSTLEIQRTEQGDSAMYLCASSTRTSGRASIFVQYFGPGTRLTVT.

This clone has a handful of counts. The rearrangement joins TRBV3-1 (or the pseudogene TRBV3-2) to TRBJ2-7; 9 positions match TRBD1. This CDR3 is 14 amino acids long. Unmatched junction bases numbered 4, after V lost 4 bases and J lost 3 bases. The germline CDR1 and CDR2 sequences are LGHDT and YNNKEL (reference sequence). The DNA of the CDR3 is TGTGCCAGCAGCCGAACGACAGGGGGCTACGAGCAGTACTTC. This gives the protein CASSRTTGGYEQYF.

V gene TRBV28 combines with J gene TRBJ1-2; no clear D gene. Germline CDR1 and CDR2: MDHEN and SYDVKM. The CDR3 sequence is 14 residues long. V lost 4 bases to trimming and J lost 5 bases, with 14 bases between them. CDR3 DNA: TGTGCCAGCAGTTCCACACTCGGGGTTTATGGCTACACCTTC. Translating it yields CASSSTLGVYGYTF.

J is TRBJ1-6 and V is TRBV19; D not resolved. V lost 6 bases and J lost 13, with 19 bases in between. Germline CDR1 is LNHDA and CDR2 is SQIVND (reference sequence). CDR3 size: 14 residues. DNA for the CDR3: TGTGCCAGTAGGAAGTTTGCCGGTGTGTTGCCCCTCCACTTT. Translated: CASRKFAGVLPLHF.

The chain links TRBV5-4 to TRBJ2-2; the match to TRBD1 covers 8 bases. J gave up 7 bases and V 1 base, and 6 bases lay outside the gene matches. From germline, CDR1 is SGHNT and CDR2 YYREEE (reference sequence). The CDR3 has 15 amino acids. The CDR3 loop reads CASSLQAGGNGELFF. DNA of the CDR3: TGTGCCAGCAGCTTGCAGGCAGGGGGCAACGGGGAGCTGTTTTTT. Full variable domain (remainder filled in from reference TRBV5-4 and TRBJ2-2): ETGVTQSPTHLIKTRGQQVTLRCSSQSGHNTVSWYQQALGQGPQFIFQYYREEENGRGNFPPRFSGLQFPNYSSELNVNALELDDSALYLCASSLQAGGNGELFFGEGSRLTVL.

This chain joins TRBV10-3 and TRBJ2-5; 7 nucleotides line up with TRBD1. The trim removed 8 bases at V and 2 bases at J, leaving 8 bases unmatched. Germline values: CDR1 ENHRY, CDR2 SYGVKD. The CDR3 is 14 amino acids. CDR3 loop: CAICPTGVQETQYF. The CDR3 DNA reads TGTGCCATCTGCCCTACAGGGGTGCAAGAGACCCAGTACTTC.

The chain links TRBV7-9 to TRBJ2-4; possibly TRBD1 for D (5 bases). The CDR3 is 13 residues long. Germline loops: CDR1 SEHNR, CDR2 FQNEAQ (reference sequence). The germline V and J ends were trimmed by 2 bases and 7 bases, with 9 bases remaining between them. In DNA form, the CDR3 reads TGTGCCAGCAGCTTAAGGGGTCTGAACATTCAGTACTTC. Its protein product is CASSLRGLNIQYF.